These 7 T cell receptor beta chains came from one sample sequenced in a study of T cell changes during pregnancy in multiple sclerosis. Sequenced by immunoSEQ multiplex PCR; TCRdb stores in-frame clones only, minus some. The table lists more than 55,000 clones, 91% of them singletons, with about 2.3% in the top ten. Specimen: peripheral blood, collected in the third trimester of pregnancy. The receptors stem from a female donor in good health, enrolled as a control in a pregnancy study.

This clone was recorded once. The CDR3 coding sequence is TGTGCCAGCAGTGGGGGGGACTATGGCTACACCTTC. Its protein product is CASSGGDYGYTF. The V and J genes are TRBV6-5 and TRBJ1-2, with D possibly being TRBD1 (5 bases). The CDR3 loop spans 12 amino acids. Germline V CDR1 and CDR2: MNHEY, SVGAGI. Trimming removed 5 bases from V and 3 bases from J, with 7 bases in between.

As DNA, the CDR3 is TGTGCCAGCAGTTTAGGGACAGGGGTGGAAAAACTGTTTTTT. Protein product: CASSLGTGVEKLFF. The chain links TRBV27 to TRBJ1-4, with 10 bases aligning to TRBD1. The V and J ends lost 2 bases and 8 bases, in that order; junction bases with no gene match: 2. This CDR3 spans 14 amino acids. From germline, CDR1 is MNHEY and CDR2 SMNVEV (reference sequence).

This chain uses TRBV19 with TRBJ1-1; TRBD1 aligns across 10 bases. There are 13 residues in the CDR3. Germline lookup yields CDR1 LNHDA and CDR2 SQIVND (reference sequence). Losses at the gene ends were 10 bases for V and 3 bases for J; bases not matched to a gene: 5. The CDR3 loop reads CATRQGADTEAFF. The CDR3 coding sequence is TGTGCCACCCGACAGGGGGCAGACACTGAAGCTTTCTTT.

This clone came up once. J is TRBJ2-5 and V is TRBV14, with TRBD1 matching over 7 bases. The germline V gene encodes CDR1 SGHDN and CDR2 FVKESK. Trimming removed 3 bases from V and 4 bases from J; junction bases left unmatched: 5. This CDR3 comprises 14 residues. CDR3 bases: TGTGCCAGCAGCCACAGACAGGGAAGAGAGACCCAGTACTTC. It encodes CASSHRQGRETQYF.

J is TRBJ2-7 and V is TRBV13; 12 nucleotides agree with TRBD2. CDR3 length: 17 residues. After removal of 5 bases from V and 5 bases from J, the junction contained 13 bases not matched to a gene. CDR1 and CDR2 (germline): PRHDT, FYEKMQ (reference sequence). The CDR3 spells CASSPSRLAGEGNEQYF. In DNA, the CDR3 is TGTGCCAGCAGCCCATCAAGACTAGCGGGAGAGGGAAACGAGCAGTACTTC.

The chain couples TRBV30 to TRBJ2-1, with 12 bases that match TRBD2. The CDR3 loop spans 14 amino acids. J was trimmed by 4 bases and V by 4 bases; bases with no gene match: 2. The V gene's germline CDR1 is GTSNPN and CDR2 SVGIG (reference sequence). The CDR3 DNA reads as TGTGCCTGGATACTAGCGGGGGGATACAATGAGCAGTTCTTC. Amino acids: CAWILAGGYNEQFF.

CDR3 region: CATSRGDRRNYGYTF. DNA of the CDR3: TGTGCCACCAGCAGAGGAGACAGGAGGAACTATGGCTACACCTTC. The rearrangement links TRBV15 to TRBJ1-2; maybe TRBD1 (6 bases). Trimming shortened V by 1 base and J by 2 bases, and 11 bases separated the two germline ends. The CDR3 consists of 15 residues. The germline V gene has CDR1 LNHNV and CDR2 YYDKDF (reference sequence).